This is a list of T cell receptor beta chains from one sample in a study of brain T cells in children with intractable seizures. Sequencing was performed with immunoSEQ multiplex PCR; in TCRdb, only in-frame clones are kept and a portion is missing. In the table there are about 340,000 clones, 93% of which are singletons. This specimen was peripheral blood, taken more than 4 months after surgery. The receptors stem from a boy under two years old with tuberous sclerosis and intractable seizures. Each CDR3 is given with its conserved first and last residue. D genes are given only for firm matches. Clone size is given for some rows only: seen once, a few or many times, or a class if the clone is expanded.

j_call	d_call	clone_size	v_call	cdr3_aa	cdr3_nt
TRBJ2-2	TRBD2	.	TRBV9	CASSVGSGGDTGELFF	TGTGCCAGCAGCGTAGGTAGCGGGGGGGACACCGGGGAGCTGTTTTTT
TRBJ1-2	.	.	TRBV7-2	CASSLVGAGGSTYGYTF	TGTGCCAGCAGCTTAGTAGGGGCGGGTGGGAGTACCTATGGCTACACCTTC
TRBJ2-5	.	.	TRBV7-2	CASSLAAGLEETQYF	TGTGCCAGCAGCTTAGCGGCAGGGTTAGAAGAGACCCAGTACTTC
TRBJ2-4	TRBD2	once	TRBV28	CASSLSRTSGRHIQYF	TGTGCCAGCAGTTTATCTAGGACTAGCGGGAGGCACATTCAGTACTTC
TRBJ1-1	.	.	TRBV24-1	CATRAGAGADTEAFF	TGTGCCACCAGAGCCGGGGCGGGGGCGGACACTGAAGCTTTCTTT
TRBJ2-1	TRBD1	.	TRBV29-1	CSVEAQDRSSYNEQFF	TGCAGCGTTGAAGCGCAGGACAGGAGCTCCTACAATGAGCAGTTCTTC
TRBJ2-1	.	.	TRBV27	CASSQSRDLLLSSYNEQFF	TGTGCCAGCAGTCAGAGCCGGGACCTACTCCTCAGCTCCTACAATGAGCAGTTCTTC
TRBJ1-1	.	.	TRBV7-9	CASSLEQGSRTEAFF	TGTGCCAGCAGCTTAGAACAGGGAAGTAGGACTGAAGCTTTCTTT
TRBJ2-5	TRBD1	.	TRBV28	CASIDRGHQETQYF	TGTGCCAGCATCGACAGGGGACACCAAGAGACCCAGTACTTC
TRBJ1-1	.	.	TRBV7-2	CASSLEGFRGTEAFF	TGTGCCAGCAGCTTAGAAGGGTTCCGTGGCACTGAAGCTTTCTTT
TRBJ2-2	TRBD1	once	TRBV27	CASNLDRDHTGELFF	TGTGCCAGCAACCTCGACAGGGACCACACCGGGGAGCTGTTTTTT
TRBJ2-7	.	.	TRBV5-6	CASSGDSGGGDEQYF	TGTGCCAGCAGCGGCGATTCAGGCGGCGGGGACGAGCAGTACTTC
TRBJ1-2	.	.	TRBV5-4	CASSVESGNYGYTF	TGTGCCAGCAGCGTGGAGAGCGGTAACTATGGCTACACCTTC
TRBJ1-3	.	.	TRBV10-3	CAISNDGFGNTIYF	TGTGCCATCAGCAACGACGGATTTGGAAACACCATATATTTT
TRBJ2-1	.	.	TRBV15	CATADPDLSYNEQFF	TGTGCCACCGCCGATCCGGACCTGAGCTACAATGAGCAGTTCTTC
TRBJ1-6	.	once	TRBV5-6	CASSSWSGGYKSPLHF	TGTGCCAGCAGCTCCTGGTCGGGAGGGTACAAGTCACCCCTCCACTTT
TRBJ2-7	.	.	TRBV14	CASSPSRGEQYF	TGTGCCAGCAGCCCCAGTAGGGGAGAGCAGTACTTC
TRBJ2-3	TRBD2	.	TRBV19	CASTFRGVGTDTQYF	TGTGCCAGTACCTTTCGGGGGGTTGGCACAGATACGCAGTATTTT
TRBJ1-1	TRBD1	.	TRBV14	CASSQVDRATEAFF	TGTGCCAGCAGCCAAGTCGACAGGGCCACTGAAGCTTTCTTT
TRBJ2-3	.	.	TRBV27	CASRLNKGDTQYF	TGTGCCAGCAGGCTTAACAAAGGAGATACGCAGTATTTT
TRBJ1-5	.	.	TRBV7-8	CASKLNQGGNQPQHF	TGTGCCAGCAAGCTCAACCAGGGCGGCAATCAGCCCCAGCATTTT
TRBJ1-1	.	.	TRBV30	CAWSVFSGTTEAFF	TGTGCCTGGAGCGTCTTCTCAGGGACCACTGAAGCTTTCTTT
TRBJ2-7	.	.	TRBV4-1	CASSQRDGTYEQYF	TGCGCCAGCAGCCAGCGGGACGGAACCTACGAGCAGTACTTC
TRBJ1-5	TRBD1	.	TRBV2	CASSPQTGGNQPQHF	TGTGCCAGCAGTCCTCAAACAGGGGGCAATCAGCCCCAGCATTTT
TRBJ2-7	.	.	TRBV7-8	CASSFAGRSNEQYF	TGTGCCAGCAGCTTCGCGGGCAGGTCTAACGAGCAGTACTTC
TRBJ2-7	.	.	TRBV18	CASSPQAHSYEQYF	TGTGCCAGCTCACCACAGGCCCACTCCTACGAGCAGTACTTC
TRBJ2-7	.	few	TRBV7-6	CASSLGQTGRLYEQYF	TGTGCCAGCAGCTTAGGGCAAACGGGACGCCTCTACGAGCAGTACTTC
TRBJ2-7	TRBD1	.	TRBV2	CASKEQGYEQYF	TGTGCCAGCAAGGAACAGGGGTACGAGCAGTACTTC
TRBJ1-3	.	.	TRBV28	CASSLNGGNTIYF	TGTGCCAGCAGTTTAAATGGTGGAAACACCATATATTTT
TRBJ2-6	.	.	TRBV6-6	CASITGANVLTF	TGTGCCAGCATCACTGGGGCCAACGTCCTGACTTTC
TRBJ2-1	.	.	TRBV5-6	CASSGLGQNSYNEQFF	TGTGCCAGCAGCGGACTCGGACAGAATTCCTACAATGAGCAGTTCTTC
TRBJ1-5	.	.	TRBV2	CASSPLGEGRPGDQPQHF	TGTGCCAGCAGCCCCCTCGGAGAAGGACGACCCGGGGATCAGCCCCAGCATTTT
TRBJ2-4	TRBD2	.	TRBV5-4	CASSLGLAGGLAKNIQYF	TGTGCCAGCAGCCTGGGACTAGCGGGGGGGCTAGCCAAAAACATTCAGTACTTC
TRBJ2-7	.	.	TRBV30	CAWSQGGEQYF	TGTGCCTGGAGTCAGGGGGGCGAGCAGTACTTC
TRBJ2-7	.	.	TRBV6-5	CASSYSNSYEQYF	TGTGCCAGCAGTTACTCCAACTCCTACGAGCAGTACTTC
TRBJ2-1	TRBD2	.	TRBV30	CAWHSGSGNEQFF	TGTGCCTGGCATAGCGGGAGTGGTAATGAGCAGTTCTTC
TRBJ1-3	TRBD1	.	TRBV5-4	CASSPDREGNTIYF	TGTGCCAGCAGCCCGGACAGGGAAGGAAACACCATATATTTT
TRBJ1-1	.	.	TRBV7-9	CASSWEGFTEAFF	TGTGCCAGCAGCTGGGAGGGATTTACTGAAGCTTTCTTT
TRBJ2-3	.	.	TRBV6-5	CASSTGTLTRTQYF	TGTGCCAGCAGTACCGGGACCCTAACGAGGACGCAGTATTTT
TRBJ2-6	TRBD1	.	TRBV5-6	CASSLGTGWGANVLTF	TGTGCCAGCAGCTTAGGGACAGGCTGGGGGGCCAACGTCCTGACTTTC
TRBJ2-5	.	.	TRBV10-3	CAISESAPGKETQYF	TGTGCCATCAGTGAGTCGGCGCCAGGAAAAGAGACCCAGTACTTC
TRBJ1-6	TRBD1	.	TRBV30	CAWRDRDNSPLHF	TGTGCCTGGAGAGACAGGGACAATTCACCCCTCCACTTT
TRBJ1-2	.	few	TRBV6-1	CASSEGVTPGYYGYTF	TGTGCCAGCAGTGAAGGAGTGACCCCCGGGTACTATGGCTACACCTTC
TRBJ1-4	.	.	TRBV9	CASSVGGGAGEKLFF	TGTGCCAGCAGCGTAGGCGGGGGGGCTGGTGAAAAACTGTTTTTT
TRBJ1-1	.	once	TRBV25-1	CASSGFGVGTEAFF	TGTGCCAGCAGTGGGTTCGGGGTTGGCACTGAAGCTTTCTTT
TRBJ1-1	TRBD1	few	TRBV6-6	CASREGTVGQAFF	TGTGCCAGCAGGGAAGGGACAGTTGGGCAAGCTTTCTTT
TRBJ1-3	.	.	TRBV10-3	CAISETDLSGNTIYF	TGTGCCATCAGTGAGACAGACCTCTCTGGAAACACCATATATTTT
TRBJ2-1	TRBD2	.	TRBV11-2	CASSRTSGTSSYNEQFF	TGTGCCAGCAGCCGTACTAGCGGGACCAGCTCCTACAATGAGCAGTTCTTC
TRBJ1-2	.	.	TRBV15	CATSISGGRWNYGYTF	TGTGCCACCAGCATTTCCGGGGGGAGATGGAACTATGGCTACACCTTC
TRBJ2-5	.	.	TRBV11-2	CASSSGPNRETQYF	TGTGCCAGCAGCTCCGGTCCAAATAGGGAGACCCAGTACTTC
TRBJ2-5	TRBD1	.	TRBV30	CAWSGDRDPQETQYF	TGTGCCTGGAGTGGGGACAGGGACCCCCAAGAGACCCAGTACTTC
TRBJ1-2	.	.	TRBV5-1	CASSLERGEGYTF	TGCGCCAGCAGCTTGGAAAGGGGGGAAGGCTACACCTTC
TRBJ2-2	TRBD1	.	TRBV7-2	CASSLRGQGAANTGELFF	TGTGCCAGCAGCTTAAGGGGACAGGGGGCCGCGAACACCGGGGAGCTGTTTTTT
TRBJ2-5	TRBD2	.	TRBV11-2	CASSWVAGPQETQYF	TGTGCCAGCAGCTGGGTAGCGGGGCCCCAAGAGACCCAGTACTTC